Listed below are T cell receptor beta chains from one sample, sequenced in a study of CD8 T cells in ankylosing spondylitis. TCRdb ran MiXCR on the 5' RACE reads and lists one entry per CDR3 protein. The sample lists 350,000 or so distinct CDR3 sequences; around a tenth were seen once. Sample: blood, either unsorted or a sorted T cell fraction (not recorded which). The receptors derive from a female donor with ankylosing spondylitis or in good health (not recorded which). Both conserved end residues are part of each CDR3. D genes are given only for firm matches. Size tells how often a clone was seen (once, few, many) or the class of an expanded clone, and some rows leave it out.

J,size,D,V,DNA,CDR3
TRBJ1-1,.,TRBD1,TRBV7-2,TGTGCCAGCAGCTTTGGGACAGCGTCGAACACTGAAGCTTTCTTT,CASSFGTASNTEAFF
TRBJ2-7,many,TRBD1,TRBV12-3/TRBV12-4,TGTGCCAGCAGTTTTCGTGAGCCGGGACAGGGTTGGGAGCAGTACTTC,CASSFREPGQGWEQYF
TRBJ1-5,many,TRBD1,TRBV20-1,TGCAGTGCTAGAGATGGGAGGGGGCCTAGCAATCAGCCCCAGCATTTT,CSARDGRGPSNQPQHF
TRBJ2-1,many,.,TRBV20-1,TGCAGTGCTAGCGCATCCGACGAGCGGAGCTACACCTACAATGAGCAGTTCTTC,CSASASDERSYTYNEQFF
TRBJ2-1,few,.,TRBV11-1,TGTGCCAGCAGCCCTCGGACACCCCTCCAGAGCTCCTACAATGAGCAGTTCTTC,CASSPRTPLQSSYNEQFF
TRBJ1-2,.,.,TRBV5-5,TGTGCCAGCAGCTTGGCTCAGGGGTACTATGGCTACACCTTC,CASSLAQGYYGYTF
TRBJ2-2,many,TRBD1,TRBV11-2,TGCGCCAGCAGCTTGGACAGGGCCGGGGAGCTGTTTTTT,CASSLDRAGELFF
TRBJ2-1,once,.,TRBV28,TGTGCCAGCAGACTCAACTGGGTAGCCTACAATGAGCAGTTCTTC,CASRLNWVAYNEQFF
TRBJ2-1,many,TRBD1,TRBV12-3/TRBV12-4,TGTGCCAGCAGTGTCCAGGGGGCGAGATTAAATGAGCAGTTCTTC,CASSVQGARLNEQFF
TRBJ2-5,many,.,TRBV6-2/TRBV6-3,TGTGCCAGCAGCCATAAGGGGACGATCGAAGAGACCCAGTACTTC,CASSHKGTIEETQYF
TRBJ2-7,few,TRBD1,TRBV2,TGTGCCAGCACATCGGGGACAGCGGCCTACGAGCAGTACTTC,CASTSGTAAYEQYF
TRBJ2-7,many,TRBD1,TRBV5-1,TGCGCCAGCAGCTCACAAAACGACAGGGCCCACGAGCAGTACTTC,CASSSQNDRAHEQYF
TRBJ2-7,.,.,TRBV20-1,TGCAGTGCTAGGGACCTCTCCGAGCAGTACTTC,CSARDLSEQYF
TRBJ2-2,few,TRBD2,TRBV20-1,TGCAGTGCCCCTAGCGGGGGGGCTAGGACCGGGGAGCTGTTTTTT,CSAPSGGARTGELFF
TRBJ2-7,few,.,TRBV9,TGTGCCAGCAGCCCTAGCGTGCACCCATACGAGCAGTACTTC,CASSPSVHPYEQYF
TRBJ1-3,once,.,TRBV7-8,TGTGCCAGCAGCCCCTTGGTCTCTGGAAACACCATATATTTT,CASSPLVSGNTIYF
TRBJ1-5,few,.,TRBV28,TGTGCCAGCAGCCTAAGCGGACTGAAAAATTCTAATCAGCCCCAGCATTTT,CASSLSGLKNSNQPQHF
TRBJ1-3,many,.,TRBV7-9,TGTGCCAGCAGCTTAGGCGAAAACTCTGGAAACACCATATATTTT,CASSLGENSGNTIYF
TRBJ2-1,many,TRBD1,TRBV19,TGTGCCAGTAGCGGACAGGGGGTCAATGAGCAGTTCTTC,CASSGQGVNEQFF